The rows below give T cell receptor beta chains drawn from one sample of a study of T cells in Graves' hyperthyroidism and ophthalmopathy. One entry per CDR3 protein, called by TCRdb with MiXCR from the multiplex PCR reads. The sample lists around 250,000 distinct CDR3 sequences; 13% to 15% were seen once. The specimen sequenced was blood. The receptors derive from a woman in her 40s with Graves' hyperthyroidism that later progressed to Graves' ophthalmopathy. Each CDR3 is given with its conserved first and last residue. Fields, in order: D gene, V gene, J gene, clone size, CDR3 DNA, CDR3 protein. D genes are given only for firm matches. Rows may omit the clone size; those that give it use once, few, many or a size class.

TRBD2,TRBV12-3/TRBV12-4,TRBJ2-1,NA,TGTGCCAGCAGTCCGGGACTAGCGGGAGAATTAAAGAATGAGCAGTTCTTC,CASSPGLAGELKNEQFF
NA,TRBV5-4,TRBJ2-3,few,TGTGCCAGCAGCCCGCTGCCCACGGATACGCAGTATTTT,CASSPLPTDTQYF
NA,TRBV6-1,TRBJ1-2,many,TGTGCCAGCAGTCCGTGGGAAACTAACTATGGCTACACCTTC,CASSPWETNYGYTF
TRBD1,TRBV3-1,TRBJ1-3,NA,TGTGCCAGCAGCCAAGAAGGGCAGGGGGCTGGAAACACCATATATTTT,CASSQEGQGAGNTIYF
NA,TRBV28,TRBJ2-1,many,TGTGCCAGCAGTTTAACGGTCGGGGAATCAGCTGGCAATGAGCAGTTCTTC,CASSLTVGESAGNEQFF
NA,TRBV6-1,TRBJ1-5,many,TGTGCCAGCAGTGATTTTAGGTCCCAGCATTTT,CASSDFRSQHF
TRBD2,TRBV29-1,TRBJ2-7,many,TGCAGCGTTGAAGAAAGAGTGGGGACTAGCGGGAGCTCCTACGAGCAGTACTTC,CSVEERVGTSGSSYEQYF
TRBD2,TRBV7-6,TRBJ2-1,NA,TGTGCCAGCAGCTTAGAGCGGGAAACCTACAATGAGCAGTTCTTC,CASSLERETYNEQFF
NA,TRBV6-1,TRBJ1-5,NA,TGTGCCAGCAGTGAAGCCCAGCCCCAGCATTTT,CASSEAQPQHF
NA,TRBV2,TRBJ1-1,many,TGTGCCAGCAGTGAAGCAGGGTCTCTTACTGAAGCTTTCTTT,CASSEAGSLTEAFF
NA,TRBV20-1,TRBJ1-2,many,TGCAGTGCTAGTAATAGGAACTATGGCTACACCTTC,CSASNRNYGYTF
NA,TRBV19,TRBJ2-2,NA,TGTGCCAGTATGGGGGGGGAGCTGTTTTTT,CASMGGELFF
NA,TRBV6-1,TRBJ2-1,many,TGTGCCAGCACACAAGGAAATGAGCAGTTCTTC,CASTQGNEQFF
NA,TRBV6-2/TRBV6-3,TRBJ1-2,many,TGTGCCAGCACCTTCATTGGCGCAGGCGGCTACACCTTC,CASTFIGAGGYTF
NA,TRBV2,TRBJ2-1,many,TGTGCCAGCGTAGCCGGGACACGGAACAATGAGCAGTTCTTC,CASVAGTRNNEQFF
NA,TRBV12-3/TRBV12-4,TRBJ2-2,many,TGTGCCAGCAGTTTGAATCCCAGGTCCACCGGGGAGCTGTTTTTT,CASSLNPRSTGELFF
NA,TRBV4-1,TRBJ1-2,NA,TGCGCCAGCAGCCAAGTTTTTGTTCCAAAGTGGATCGAGTATAACTATGGCTACACCTTC,CASSQVFVPKWIEYNYGYTF
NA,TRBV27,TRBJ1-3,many,TGTGCCAGCAGTTTACTGCGGGCGCCTGGAAACACCATATATTTT,CASSLLRAPGNTIYF
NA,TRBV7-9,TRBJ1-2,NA,TGTGCCAGCAGCTCCAGTGGATCGGGGCACTATGGCTACACCTTC,CASSSSGSGHYGYTF
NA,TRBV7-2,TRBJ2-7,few,TGTGCCAGCAGCTCCAGACAGGGAGGGCACGAGCAGTACTTC,CASSSRQGGHEQYF
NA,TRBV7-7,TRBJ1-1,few,TGTGCTAGCACTTTCCGCGGGATGAACACTGAAGCTTTCTTT,CASTFRGMNTEAFF
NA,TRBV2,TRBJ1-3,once,TGTGCCAGCAGTGAAGCGCCAGGAAACACCATATATTTT,CASSEAPGNTIYF
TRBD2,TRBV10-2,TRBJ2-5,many,TGCGCCAGCAAGAAGCGGGAGGGTACGGAGACCCAGTACTTC,CASKKREGTETQYF
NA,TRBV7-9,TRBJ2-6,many,TGTGCCAGCAGCCCCCTGGCGTATACTGAGTCTGGGGCCAACGTCCTGACTTTC,CASSPLAYTESGANVLTF
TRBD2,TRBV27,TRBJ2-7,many,TGTGCCAGCAGGGCCGGGACTAGCCTTCTCTACGAGCAGTACTTC,CASRAGTSLLYEQYF
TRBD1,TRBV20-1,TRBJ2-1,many,TGCAGTTTGACAGGGGGGTATGAGCAGTTCTTC,CSLTGGYEQFF
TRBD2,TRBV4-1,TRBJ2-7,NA,TGCGCCAGCAGCCAAGCTAGACTAGCGAACTACGAGCAGTACTTC,CASSQARLANYEQYF
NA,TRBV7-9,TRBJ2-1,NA,TGTGCCAGCAGTCCGGGGAGGGGGGCACGCTACAATGAGCAGCTCTTC,CASSPGRGARYNEQLF
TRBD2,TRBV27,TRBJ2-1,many,TGTGCCAGCAGCCTAGGTGGGACTAGTTGGCACAATGAGCAGTTCTTC,CASSLGGTSWHNEQFF
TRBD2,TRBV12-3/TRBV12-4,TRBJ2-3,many,TGTGCCAGCAGGAGACTAGCGGGAAGCACAGATACGCAGTATTTT,CASRRLAGSTDTQYF
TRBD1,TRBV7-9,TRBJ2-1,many,TGTGCCAGCAGCCCGGGATCTCGGACAGGTGGGCCCTTCGCTAGTACCTACAATGAGCAGTTCTTC,CASSPGSRTGGPFASTYNEQFF
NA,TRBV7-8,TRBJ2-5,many,TGTGCCAGCAGCCCCCCGTCGGCAGGGCAAGAGACCCAGTACTTC,CASSPPSAGQETQYF
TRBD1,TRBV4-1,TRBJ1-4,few,TGCGCCAGCAGCCAAGGGGACAGAAATAATGAAAAACTGTTTTTT,CASSQGDRNNEKLFF
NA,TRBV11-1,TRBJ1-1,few,TGTGCCAGCAGCTATCAGGGAAACACTGAAGCTTTCTTT,CASSYQGNTEAFF
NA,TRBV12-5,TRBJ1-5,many,TGTGCTAGTGGTTTGTGTGGGGGGCTATGCAATCAGCCCCAGCATTTT,CASGLCGGLCNQPQHF
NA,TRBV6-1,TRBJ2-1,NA,TGTGCCAGTCATAGACGGCTGCAGTTCTTC,CASHRRLQFF
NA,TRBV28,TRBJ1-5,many,TGTGCCAGCAGTTTAGTCTTGGGAAACAATCAGCCCCAGCATTTT,CASSLVLGNNQPQHF
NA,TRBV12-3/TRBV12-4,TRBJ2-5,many,TGTGCCAGCAGTTCCGCTCCCTACATACGAAGGGGCAGAGGCCAGTACTTC,CASSSAPYIRRGRGQYF
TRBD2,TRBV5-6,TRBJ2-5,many,TGTGCCAGCAGCTGGAGGACTAGCGGCTCCGCGGGGACCCAGTACTTC,CASSWRTSGSAGTQYF
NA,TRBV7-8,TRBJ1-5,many,TGTGCCAGCAGCTTAGAGCCCAATAGGGTTGGGAATCAGCCCCAGCATTTT,CASSLEPNRVGNQPQHF
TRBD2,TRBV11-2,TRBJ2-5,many,TGTGCCAGCAGACTAGCGGGAGAAGAGACCCAGTACTTC,CASRLAGEETQYF